Presented here are 12 T cell receptor beta chains from one specimen sequenced in a study of human T cells and chemical hapten exposure (dated by TCRdb to about 2021). The method behind the library was RACE. Sequencing was carried out with a NextSeq 500. The public reads were run again by TCRdb, first through fastp at Q25 and then through MiXCR, and only productive beta chains were kept. Duplicate CDR3 protein sequences are folded into a single record with the most common DNA and genes. The sample table contains approximately 82,000 distinct CDR3 sequences; only one count was recorded for 12% of them. The ten largest account for under 4% of the sample. The sample's time point, from its label and the paper: patch test 1, 2 weeks after DPC sensitization. The label giving this sample's treatment or condition can be read as: therapeutic diphenylcyclopropenone sensitization with weekly scalp DPC. The sequenced sample was whole blood, obtained in connection with sensitization to the hapten diphenylcyclopropenone (DPC). The receptors were gathered from a woman aged 55-70 years with alopecia areata. Some clones in this sample may be carry-over from other donors' samples.

This clonotype was seen many times. The genes are TRBV20-1 and TRBJ2-7; D gene ambiguous. The CDR3 contains 16 residues. V lost 5 bases, J lost 2 bases, and 22 bases lay in between. The V gene's germline CDR1 is DFQATT and CDR2 SNEGSKA (reference sequence). DNA for the CDR3: TGCAGTGCTCTGTTTGACATGAAAAGAACGACCTACGAGCAGTACTTC. Protein product: CSALFDMKRTTYEQYF.

The rearrangement joins TRBV20-1 to TRBJ2-3; 9 bases match TRBD2. Trimming removed 3 bases from V and 6 bases from J; junction bases left unmatched: 7. Germline CDR1 reads DFQATT; CDR2 reads SNEGSKA (reference sequence). This CDR3 is built from 14 residues. For the CDR3, the DNA is TGCAGTGCTAGTGGAGCGGGGGGCGTGGATACGCAGTATTTT. Its translation: CSASGAGGVDTQYF.

DNA of the CDR3: TGCAGTGCTAGAAAACCGGGACTGGACCAGTCCGGGGAGCTGTTTTTT. Its protein product is CSARKPGLDQSGELFF. The V call is TRBV20-1, the J call TRBJ2-2, with a possible D match to TRBD2 (6 bases). Germline assignment: CDR1 DFQATT and CDR2 SNEGSKA (reference sequence). CDR3 size: 16 residues. Trimming cost V 2 bases and J 6 bases, with 19 bases left between them.

This sequence joins TRBV29-1 and TRBJ1-5; the D gene is possibly TRBD1 (5 bases). This CDR3 has 13 residues. Germline V gene sequence: CDR1 SQVTM, CDR2 ANQGSEA. Deletions cut 4 bases from V and 6 bases from J, with 13 bases between. CDR3 nucleotide sequence: TGCAGCGTTGTCGGGCAGGGTAGTCAGCCCCAGCATTTT. As protein: CSVVGQGSQPQHF.

Only a few counts were recorded for this clonotype. CDR3 residues: CSARDLPRSEKLFF. In DNA, the CDR3 is TGCAGTGCTAGAGATCTCCCGAGAAGCGAAAAACTGTTTTTT. The chain has TRBV20-1 and TRBJ1-4; D is unresolved. CDR3 size: 14 residues. Germline V gene sequence: CDR1 DFQATT, CDR2 SNEGSKA (reference sequence). The V end was cut by 0 bases, the J end by 8 bases, with 13 bases between.

The chain joins TRBV3-1 to TRBJ2-2, with TRBD2 identical over 7 bases. This CDR3 spans 16 amino acids. V shed 2 bases and J 4 bases; nucleotides not matched to a gene: 7. Germline CDR1 reads LGHDT; CDR2 reads YNNKEL (reference sequence). Here the CDR3 reads CASSQSTTSSTGELFF. In DNA form, the CDR3 reads TGTGCCAGCAGCCAATCGACGACTAGCAGCACCGGGGAGCTGTTTTTT.

This clonotype was picked up many times. The V and J genes are TRBV5-6 and TRBJ1-1; a weak D match, TRBD1 (5 bases). Germline loops: CDR1 SGHDT, CDR2 YYEEEE. CDR3 length: 12 residues. Trimming stripped 7 bases from V and 10 bases from J, with 17 bases between. Written as DNA, the CDR3 is TGTGCCAGCGCCCTAGGGGCCTTATCAGCTTTCTTT. Amino acid sequence: CASALGALSAFF.

In its sample, this clonotype was seen many times. The gene calls are TRBV7-2 and TRBJ1-1; weak D call: TRBD1 (6 bases). Per the germline V gene, CDR1 is SGHTA and CDR2 is FQGNSA. V lost 4 bases and J 2 bases, leaving 8 bases between the germline ends. The CDR3 runs to 13 residues. The CDR3 DNA reads TGTGCCAGCAGCTCGGACAGAAACACTGAAGCTTTCTTT. Translation: CASSSDRNTEAFF.

This chain links TRBV20-1 with TRBJ2-3; D gene uncertain. CDR1 and CDR2 (germline): DFQATT, SNEGSKA (reference sequence). There are 12 residues in the CDR3. Between the trimmed V and J ends, which lost 6 bases and 4 bases, there was a span of 11 bases. The CDR3 DNA reads TGCAGTGCAGGAGAGGTAGCAGATACGCAGTATTTT. Its protein is CSAGEVADTQYF.

This clonotype was recorded a few times. The V gene is TRBV5-1, the J gene TRBJ2-1, with TRBD1 matching 7 bases. Germline-derived CDR1 and CDR2 are SGHRS and YFSETQ. The CDR3 covers 17 residues. V lost 0 bases, J lost 5 bases, and 11 bases stayed unmatched. CDR3 amino acids: CASSLAGTGQIHNEQFF. CDR3 DNA sequence: TGCGCCAGCAGCTTGGCCGGGACGGGACAGATCCACAATGAGCAGTTCTTC.

There are many counts of this clonotype. V is TRBV7-8 and J is TRBJ1-5, with D unclear. Germline V gene lookup returns CDR1 SGHVS and CDR2 FQNEAQ. This CDR3 is built from 14 residues. Between the trimmed V and J ends, which lost 2 bases and 4 bases, there was a span of 9 bases. The CDR3 loop is CASSLQTENQPQHF. The DNA for the CDR3 is TGTGCCAGCAGCTTACAGACGGAGAATCAGCCCCAGCATTTT.

This clonotype occurred a few times. The J gene is TRBJ1-1, the V gene TRBV29-1; D is unresolved. The V gene's germline CDR1 is SQVTM and CDR2 ANQGSEA. V dropped 1 base and J dropped 4 bases, with 4 bases sitting between them. The CDR3 sequence is 11 residues long. Here the CDR3 DNA reads TGCAGCGTTGAAGGGAGCACTGAAGCTTTCTTT. Its translation is CSVEGSTEAFF.